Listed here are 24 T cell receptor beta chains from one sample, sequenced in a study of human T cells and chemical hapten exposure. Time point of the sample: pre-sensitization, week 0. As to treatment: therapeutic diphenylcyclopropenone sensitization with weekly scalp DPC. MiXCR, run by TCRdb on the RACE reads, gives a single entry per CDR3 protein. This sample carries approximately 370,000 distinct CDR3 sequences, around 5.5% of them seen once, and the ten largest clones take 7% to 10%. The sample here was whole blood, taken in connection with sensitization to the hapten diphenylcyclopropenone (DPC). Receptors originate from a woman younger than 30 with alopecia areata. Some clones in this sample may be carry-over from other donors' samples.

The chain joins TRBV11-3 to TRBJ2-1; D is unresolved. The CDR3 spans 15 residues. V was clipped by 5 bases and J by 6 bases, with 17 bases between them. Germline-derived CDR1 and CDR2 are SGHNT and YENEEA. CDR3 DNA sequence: TGTGCCAGCAGCCAACCCCCCCAGCCGAGCAATGAGCAGTTCTTC. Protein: CASSQPPQPSNEQFF.

The CDR3 region has the DNA TGTGCCAGCTCACCAGCAGGGAGCTCTGGAAACACCATATATTTT. It translates to CASSPAGSSGNTIYF. The rearrangement uses TRBV18 and TRBJ1-3, with D perhaps TRBD1 (5 bases). The CDR3 sequence is 15 residues long. From germline, CDR1 is KGHSH and CDR2 LQKENI. The ends were cut back, 2 bases at V and 0 bases at J, with 8 bases in the middle.

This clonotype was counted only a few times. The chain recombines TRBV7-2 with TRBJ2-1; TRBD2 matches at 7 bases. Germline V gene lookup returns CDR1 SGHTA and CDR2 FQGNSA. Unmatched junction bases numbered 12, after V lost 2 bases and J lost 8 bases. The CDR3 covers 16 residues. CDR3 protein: CASSLISGRGSDEQFF. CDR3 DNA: TGTGCCAGCAGCTTAATTTCTGGGCGGGGGTCCGATGAGCAGTTCTTC.

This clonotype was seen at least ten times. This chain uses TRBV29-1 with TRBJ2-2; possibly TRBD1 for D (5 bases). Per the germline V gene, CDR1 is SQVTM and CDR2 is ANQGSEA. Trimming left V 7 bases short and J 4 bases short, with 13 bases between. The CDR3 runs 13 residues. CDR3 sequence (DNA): TGCAGCGCGGGCAGGGTTGGCACCGGGGAGCTGTTTTTT. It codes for CSAGRVGTGELFF.

CDR3 DNA: TGTGCCAGCAGCCTAGAGCAATCTCGAGGCTTAGAGACCCAGTACTTC. Translated, it gives CASSLEQSRGLETQYF. The chain has TRBV7-2 and TRBJ2-5, with D hard to call. Germline CDR1 is SGHTA and CDR2 is FQGNSA. Trimming removed 5 bases at V and 4 bases at J, with 20 bases between. CDR3 length: 16 residues. The full variable domain, completed using reference TRBV7-2 and TRBJ2-5, is GAGVSQSPSNKVTEKGKDVELRCDPISGHTALYWYRQSLGQGLEFLIYFQGNSAPDKSGLPSDRFSAERTGGSVSTLTIQRTQQEDSAVYLCASSLEQSRGLETQYFGPGTRLLVL.

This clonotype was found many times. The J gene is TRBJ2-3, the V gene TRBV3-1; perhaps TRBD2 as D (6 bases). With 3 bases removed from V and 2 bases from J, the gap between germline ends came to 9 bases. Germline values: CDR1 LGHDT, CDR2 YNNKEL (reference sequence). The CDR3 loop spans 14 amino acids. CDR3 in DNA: TGTGCCAGCAGCCACGGCGGGGTCACAGATACGCAGTATTTT. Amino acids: CASSHGGVTDTQYF.

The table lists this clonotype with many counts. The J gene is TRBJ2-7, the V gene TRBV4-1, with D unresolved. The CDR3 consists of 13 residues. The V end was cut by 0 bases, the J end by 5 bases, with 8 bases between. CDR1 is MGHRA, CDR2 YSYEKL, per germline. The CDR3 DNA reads TGCGCCAGCAGCCAAGATGTAAGGGACGAGCAGTACTTC. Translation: CASSQDVRDEQYF.

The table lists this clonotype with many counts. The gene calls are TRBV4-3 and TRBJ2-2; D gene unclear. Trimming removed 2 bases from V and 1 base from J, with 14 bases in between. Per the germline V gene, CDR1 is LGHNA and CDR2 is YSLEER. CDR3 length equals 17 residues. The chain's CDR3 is CASSQYAAGVNTGELFF. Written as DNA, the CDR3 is TGCGCCAGCAGCCAATATGCCGCTGGAGTGAACACCGGGGAGCTGTTTTTT.

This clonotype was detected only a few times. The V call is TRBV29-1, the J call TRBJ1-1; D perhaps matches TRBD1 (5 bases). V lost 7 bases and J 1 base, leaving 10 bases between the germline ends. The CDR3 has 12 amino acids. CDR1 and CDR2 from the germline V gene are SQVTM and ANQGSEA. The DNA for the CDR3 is TGCAGCGCCATAGACAGGAACACTGAAGCTTTCTTT. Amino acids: CSAIDRNTEAFF.

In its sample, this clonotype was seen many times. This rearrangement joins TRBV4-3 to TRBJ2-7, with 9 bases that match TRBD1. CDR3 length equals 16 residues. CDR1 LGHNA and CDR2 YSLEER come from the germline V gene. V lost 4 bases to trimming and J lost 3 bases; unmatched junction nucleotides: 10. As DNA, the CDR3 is TGCGCCAGCAGCCCGGAGGACAGGGGATATCTCTACGAGCAGTACTTC. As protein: CASSPEDRGYLYEQYF.

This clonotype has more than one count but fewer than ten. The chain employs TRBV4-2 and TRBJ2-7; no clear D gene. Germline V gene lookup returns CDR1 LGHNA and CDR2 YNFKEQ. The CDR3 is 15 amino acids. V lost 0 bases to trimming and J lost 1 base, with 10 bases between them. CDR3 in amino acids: CASSQDLGSSYEQYF. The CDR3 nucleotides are TGTGCCAGCAGCCAAGACCTAGGTTCTTCCTACGAGCAGTACTTC.

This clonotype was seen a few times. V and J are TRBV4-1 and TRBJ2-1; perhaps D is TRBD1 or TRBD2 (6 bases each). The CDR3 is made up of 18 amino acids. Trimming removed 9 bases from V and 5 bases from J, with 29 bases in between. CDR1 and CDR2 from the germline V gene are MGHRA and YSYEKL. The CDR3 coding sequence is TGCGCCAGTGCGACAGGTCGAGGGGGGCCGTCTAGCGACAATGAGCAGTTCTTC. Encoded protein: CASATGRGGPSSDNEQFF.

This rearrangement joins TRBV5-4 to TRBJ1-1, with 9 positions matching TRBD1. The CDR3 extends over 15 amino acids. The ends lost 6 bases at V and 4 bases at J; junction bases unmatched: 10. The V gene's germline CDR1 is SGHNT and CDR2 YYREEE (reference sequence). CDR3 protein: CASTKKKTGGTEAFF. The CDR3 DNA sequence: TGTGCCAGCACCAAAAAAAAGACAGGGGGCACTGAAGCTTTCTTT.

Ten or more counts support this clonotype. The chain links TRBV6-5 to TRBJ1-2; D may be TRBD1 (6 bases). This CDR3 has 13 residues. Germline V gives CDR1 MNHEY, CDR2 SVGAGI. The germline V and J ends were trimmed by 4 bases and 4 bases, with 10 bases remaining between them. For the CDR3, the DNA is TGTGCCAGCAGTTTTGACAGGTTCTATGGCTACACCTTC. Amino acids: CASSFDRFYGYTF.

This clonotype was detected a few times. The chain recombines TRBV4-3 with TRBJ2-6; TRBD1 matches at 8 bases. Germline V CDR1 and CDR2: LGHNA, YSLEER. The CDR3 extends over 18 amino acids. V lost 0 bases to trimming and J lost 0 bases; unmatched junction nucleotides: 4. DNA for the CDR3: TGCGCCAGCAGCCAAGAGAGGACAGGGAGCTCTGGGGCCAACGTCCTGACTTTC. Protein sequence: CASSQERTGSSGANVLTF.

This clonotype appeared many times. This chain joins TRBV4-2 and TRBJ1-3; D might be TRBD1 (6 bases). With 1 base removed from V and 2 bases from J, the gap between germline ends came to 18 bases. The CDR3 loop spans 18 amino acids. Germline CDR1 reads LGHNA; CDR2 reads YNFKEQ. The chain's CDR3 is CASSQVQAQGSTGNTIYF. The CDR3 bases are TGTGCCAGCAGCCAAGTCCAAGCGCAGGGGAGCACTGGAAACACCATATATTTT.

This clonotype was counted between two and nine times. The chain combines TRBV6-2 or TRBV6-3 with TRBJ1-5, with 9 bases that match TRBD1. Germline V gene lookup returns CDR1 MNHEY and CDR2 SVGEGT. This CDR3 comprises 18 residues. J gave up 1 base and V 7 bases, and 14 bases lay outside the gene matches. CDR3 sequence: CASNPYGTGGGSNQPQHF. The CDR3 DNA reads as TGTGCCAGCAACCCCTATGGAACAGGGGGCGGGAGCAATCAGCCCCAGCATTTT.

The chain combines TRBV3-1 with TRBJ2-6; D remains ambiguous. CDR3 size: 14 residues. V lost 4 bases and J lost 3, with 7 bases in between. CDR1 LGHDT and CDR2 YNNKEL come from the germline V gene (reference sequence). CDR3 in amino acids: CASSPIGGANVLTF. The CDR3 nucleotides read TGTGCCAGCAGCCCAATCGGTGGGGCCAACGTCCTGACTTTC.

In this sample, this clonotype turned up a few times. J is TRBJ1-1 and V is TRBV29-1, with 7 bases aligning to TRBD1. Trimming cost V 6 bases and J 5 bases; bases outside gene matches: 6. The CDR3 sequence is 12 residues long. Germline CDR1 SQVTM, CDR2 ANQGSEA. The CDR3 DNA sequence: TGCAGCGTGAGTTCCAGGGGGACTGAAGCTTTCTTT. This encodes CSVSSRGTEAFF.

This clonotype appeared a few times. CDR3 sequence (DNA): TGTGCCAGCAGCTCGCTAGCTACCCAGTACTTC. It yields the protein CASSSLATQYF. The chain has TRBV7-2 and TRBJ2-5, with D perhaps TRBD2 (5 bases). The CDR3 covers 11 residues. Between the trimmed V and J ends, which lost 4 bases and 8 bases, there was a span of 8 bases. CDR1 and CDR2 from the germline V gene are SGHTA and FQGNSA.

CDR3 nucleotide sequence: TGTGCCAGCAGCCCGGGACAGAGGAGCTCCTACGAGCAGTACTTC. Protein sequence: CASSPGQRSSYEQYF. J is TRBJ2-7 and V is TRBV6-5, with 7 bases aligning to TRBD1. The trim removed 6 bases at V and 0 bases at J, leaving 8 bases unmatched. There are 15 residues in the CDR3. Germline CDR1 is MNHEY and CDR2 is SVGAGI.

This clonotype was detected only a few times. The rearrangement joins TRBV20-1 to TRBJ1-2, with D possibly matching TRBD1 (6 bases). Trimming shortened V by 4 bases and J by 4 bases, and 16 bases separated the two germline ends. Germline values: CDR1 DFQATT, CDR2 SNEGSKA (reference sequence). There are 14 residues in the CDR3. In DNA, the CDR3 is TGCAGTGCTAACCGGGGGGCGGTAGGCTATGGCTACACCTTC. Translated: CSANRGAVGYGYTF.

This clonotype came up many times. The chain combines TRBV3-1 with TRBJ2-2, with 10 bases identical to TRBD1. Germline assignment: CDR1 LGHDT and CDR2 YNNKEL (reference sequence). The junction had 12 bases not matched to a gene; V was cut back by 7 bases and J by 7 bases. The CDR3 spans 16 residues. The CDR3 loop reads CASNDPGQGMNGELFF. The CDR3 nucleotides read TGTGCCAGCAACGACCCGGGACAGGGGATGAACGGGGAGCTGTTTTTT.

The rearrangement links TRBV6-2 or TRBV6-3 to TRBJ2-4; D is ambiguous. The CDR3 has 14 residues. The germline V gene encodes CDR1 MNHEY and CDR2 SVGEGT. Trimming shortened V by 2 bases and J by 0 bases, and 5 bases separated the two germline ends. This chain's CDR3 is CASSYELAKNIQYF. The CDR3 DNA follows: TGTGCCAGCAGTTACGAGCTAGCCAAAAACATTCAGTACTTC.